The present T cell receptor (beta chain) was sequenced within a study of cytomegalovirus exposure and HLA in healthy donors. Study in general: In a later analysis, the 120 or so validation repertoires were reported to have used the same platform as the 600 to 700 first-cohort repertoires. Overall study results and limits: Published work reported that the classifier diagnosed cytomegalovirus status with high specificity and sensitivity. Some TCR beta chains (roughly 150 of them) were listed as cytomegalovirus-associated. In a later analysis, first-cohort TCR clusters were found to tend to co-occur in the 130 or so validation repertoires.

The table came from immunoSEQ multiplex PCR; TCRdb's copy has only in-frame clones and leaves some out. The data contain 120,000 or so clones, over 85% of them seen just once; the ten biggest clones take up 1.5% to 2%. Germline lookup yields CDR1 LGHNA and CDR2 YNFKEQ. The CDR3 length is 17 residues. V shed 0 bases and J shed 1 base, with 12 bases lying between them. Comment on this clone: Its antigen is undetermined.

The sample was PBMCs. This chain connects TRBV4-2 to TRBJ2-2; D remains unclear. This TCR came from a woman aged 18-30 years in good health and CMV-seronegative. The CDR3 loop is CASSQDFVGRNTGELFF. The DNA of the CDR3 is TGTGCCAGCAGCCAAGATTTCGTGGGCAGGAACACCGGGGAGCTGTTTTTT.